The rows below give T cell receptor beta chains drawn from one sample of a study of a mutant IDH1 vaccine in newly diagnosed glioma. No antigen has been assigned to these receptors. Method: immunoSEQ multiplex PCR; TCRdb's copy keeps in-frame clones and lacks some. The sample includes about 54,000 clones, around 80% seen only once; the top ten take around 4.1%. The sequenced sample was PBMCs, obtained from a glioma patient whose treatment included an IDH1 peptide vaccine. Every receptor here comes from a young woman with glioma. Both conserved end residues are trimmed from each CDR3. The order of the fields is V gene, J gene, CDR3 protein.

V gene: TRBV19; J gene: TRBJ1-2; CDR3 protein: ASQGYYGYT
V gene: TRBV7-6; J gene: TRBJ2-7; CDR3 protein: ASSPWTSPGEQY
V gene: TRBV7-6; J gene: TRBJ1-6; CDR3 protein: ASRTQGANSPLH
V gene: TRBV12-5; J gene: TRBJ2-2; CDR3 protein: ASGSSAGELF
V gene: TRBV5-1; J gene: TRBJ1-1; CDR3 protein: ASSLARGRTEAF
V gene: TRBV6-1; J gene: TRBJ1-1; CDR3 protein: ASSERAGNTEAF
V gene: TRBV7-9; J gene: TRBJ1-2; CDR3 protein: ASSLVGTTYGYT
V gene: TRBV19; J gene: TRBJ2-7; CDR3 protein: ASSGGVSYEQY
V gene: TRBV6-5; J gene: TRBJ1-4; CDR3 protein: ASGKREGEKLF
V gene: TRBV7-6; J gene: TRBJ1-1; CDR3 protein: ASSPGLRDTEAF
V gene: TRBV27; J gene: NA; CDR3 protein: ASSLTGQGVEQY
V gene: TRBV11-2; J gene: TRBJ1-4; CDR3 protein: ASSLRQGLNEKLF
V gene: TRBV5-1; J gene: TRBJ2-3; CDR3 protein: ASGTGGTTDTQY
V gene: TRBV5-1; J gene: TRBJ1-1; CDR3 protein: ASSPGRIQWSEAF
V gene: TRBV5-4; J gene: TRBJ2-2; CDR3 protein: ASSPAIAGELF
V gene: TRBV2; J gene: TRBJ2-7; CDR3 protein: ASSGAGEWYEQY
V gene: TRBV29-1; J gene: TRBJ1-2; CDR3 protein: SVRGDSANYGYT
V gene: TRBV28; J gene: TRBJ2-5; CDR3 protein: ASSLQVSETQY
V gene: TRBV7-2; J gene: TRBJ2-1; CDR3 protein: ASSLLAGGPPYNEQF
V gene: TRBV30; J gene: TRBJ2-7; CDR3 protein: AWMGVYEQY